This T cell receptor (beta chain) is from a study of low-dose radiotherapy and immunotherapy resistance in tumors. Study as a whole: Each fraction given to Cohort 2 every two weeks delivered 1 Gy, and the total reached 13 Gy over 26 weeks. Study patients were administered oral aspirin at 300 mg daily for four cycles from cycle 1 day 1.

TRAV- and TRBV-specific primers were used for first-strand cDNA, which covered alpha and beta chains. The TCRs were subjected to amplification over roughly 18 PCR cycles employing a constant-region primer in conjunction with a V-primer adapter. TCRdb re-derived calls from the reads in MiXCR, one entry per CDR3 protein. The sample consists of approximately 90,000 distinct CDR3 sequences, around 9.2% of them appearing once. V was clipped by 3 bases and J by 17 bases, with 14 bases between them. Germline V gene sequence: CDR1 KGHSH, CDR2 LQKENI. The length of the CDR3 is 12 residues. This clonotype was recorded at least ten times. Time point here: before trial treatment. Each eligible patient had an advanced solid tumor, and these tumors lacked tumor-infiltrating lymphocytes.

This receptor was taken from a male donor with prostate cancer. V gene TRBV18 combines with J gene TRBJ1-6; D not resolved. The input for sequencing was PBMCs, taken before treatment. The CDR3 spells CASSPAPGAVHF. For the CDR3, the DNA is TGTGCCAGCTCACCCGCCCCCGGAGCAGTCCACTTT.